The 9 T cell receptor beta chains reported below all come from one sample, sequenced in a study of metastatic and nonmetastatic thyroid tumors (TCRdb year 2020). Libraries were prepared through PCR. The sample was run on an Illumina HiSeq 4000. Using fastp at Q25 and MiXCR, TCRdb reprocessed the public reads and kept productive beta chains. This sample gives approximately 22,000 clones in total; 10% to 15% of them show up just once. The ten largest clones represent roughly an eighth of the sample. None of the patients had been given any treatment before thyroid surgery. The source material was blood. The receptors stem from a female donor with papillary thyroid cancer or a benign thyroid nodule (not recorded which). Some clones in this sample may be carry-over from other donors' samples.

This clone was recorded at least ten times. The J gene is TRBJ2-1, the V gene TRBV24-1; 7 bases fit TRBD2. This CDR3 has 17 residues. The germline V gene has CDR1 KGHDR and CDR2 SFDVKD. Germline trimming cut 3 bases from V and 4 bases from J; bases unmatched to any gene: 11. The CDR3 protein is CATSDALMAGEYNEQFF. In DNA, the CDR3 is TGTGCCACCAGTGATGCCTTGATGGCGGGAGAGTACAATGAGCAGTTCTTC.

This clone is medium-sized (0.01 to 0.1%) by share. The chain carries TRBV6-1 and TRBJ2-7; 11 bases match TRBD2. Germline values: CDR1 MNHNS, CDR2 SASEGT. The CDR3 covers 14 residues. V lost 7 bases, J lost 4 bases, and 6 bases stayed unmatched. CDR3 region: CASKQGLAVYEQYF. DNA for the CDR3: TGTGCCAGCAAACAGGGACTAGCGGTTTACGAGCAGTACTTC.

This clone is classed as medium-sized. This chain connects TRBV3-2 to TRBJ1-6. TRBV3-2 is reported as a pseudogene. The CDR3 is 16 residues long. The chain's CDR3 is CASSFRPSSYNSPLHF. CDR3 coding DNA: TGTGCCAGCAGCTTTCGACCGAGCTCCTATAATTCACCCCTCCACTTT.

In this sample, this clone turned up many times. The rearrangement uses TRBV28 and TRBJ1-2; D is undetermined. Germline V gives CDR1 MDHEN, CDR2 SYDVKM. The CDR3 consists of 13 residues. Trimming removed 5 bases at V and 7 bases at J, with 14 bases between. In DNA form, the CDR3 reads TGTGCCAGCAGTCAGCGGGTTTTTGGTGGCTACACCTTC. Amino acid sequence: CASSQRVFGGYTF.

In this sample, this clone turned up many times. The chain uses TRBV12-5 and TRBJ1-1; D is possibly TRBD1 (5 bases). This CDR3 comprises 14 residues. CDR1 LGHNT and CDR2 FRNRAP come from the germline V gene. V gave up 0 bases and J gave up 1 base, with 6 bases separating them. CDR3 loop: CASGLVGANTEAFF. The CDR3 DNA reads as TGTGCTAGTGGTTTGGTAGGGGCGAACACTGAAGCTTTCTTT.

This clone was detected many times. The chain employs TRBV4-2 and TRBJ2-5; 9 bases line up with TRBD2. The CDR3 runs 18 residues. The trim removed 4 bases at V and 2 bases at J, leaving 14 bases unmatched. From germline, CDR1 is LGHNA and CDR2 YNFKEQ. The DNA for the CDR3 is TGTGCCAGCAGCCCCGAAGGAGAGGCGGCGGGAGGGCAAGAGACCCAGTACTTC. Amino acids: CASSPEGEAAGGQETQYF.

The chain links TRBV20-1 to TRBJ2-7, with D unresolved. Trimming shortened V by 1 base and J by 6 bases, and 10 bases separated the two germline ends. Germline values: CDR1 DFQATT, CDR2 SNEGSKA (reference sequence). The length of the CDR3 is 12 residues. The CDR3 here is CSARVSSFEQYF. As DNA, the CDR3 is TGCAGTGCTAGAGTGAGTAGCTTCGAGCAGTACTTC.

At least ten counts were recorded for this clone. V usage is TRBV3-1 and J usage is TRBJ1-5; D is ambiguous. Per the germline V gene, CDR1 is LGHDT and CDR2 is YNNKEL (reference sequence). The CDR3 loop spans 16 amino acids. Trimming removed 7 bases from V and 5 bases from J, with 21 bases in between. CDR3 protein: CASTAETKEVHQPQHF. Written as DNA, the CDR3 is TGTGCCAGCACGGCAGAGACGAAGGAAGTTCATCAGCCCCAGCATTTT.

This clone was recorded at least ten times. The chain couples TRBV7-9 to TRBJ2-7; 9 bases are a match to TRBD1. The CDR3 consists of 21 residues. With V trimmed by 5 bases and J by 2 bases, 25 bases remained unmatched. Germline V CDR1 and CDR2: SEHNR, FQNEAQ (reference sequence). The CDR3 bases are TGTGCCAGCAGCGCACAGCGGACAGGGGCCCGAGGTGCTAGCGGCACCTACGAGCAGTACTTC. Translation gives CASSAQRTGARGASGTYEQYF.